These T cell receptor beta chains were read from a single sample in a study of OX40 agonist ivuxolimab in advanced cancers. TCRdb's table, derived via immunoSEQ multiplex PCR, lists solely in-frame clones and lacks some. The sample lists around 140,000 clones; 90% were seen once. The sample here was CD4+ or CD8+ T cells sorted from blood, taken in a trial of the OX40 agonist ivuxolimab. Receptors originate from an adult with an advanced solid tumor such as melanoma, head and neck, liver or kidney cancer. CDR3s include the opening cysteine and the closing phenylalanine or tryptophan. The order of the fields is V gene, J gene, clone size, CDR3 length, D gene, CDR3 DNA, CDR3 protein. D genes are given only for firm matches. Clone sizes are given selectively: once, few, many, or a class where the clone is expanded.

V: TRBV15
J: TRBJ2-7
size: few
length: 13
D: -
DNA: TGTGCCACCAGCAGAGATCGAGGGCACGAGCAGTACTTC
CDR3: CATSRDRGHEQYF

V: TRBV6-6
J: TRBJ2-7
size: -
length: 11
D: -
DNA: TGTGCCAGCAGGCAGACAGGCGAGCAGTACTTC
CDR3: CASRQTGEQYF

V: TRBV7-8
J: TRBJ1-1
size: -
length: 12
D: -
DNA: TGTGCCAGCAGCTTAGTGGGGGCCGAAGCTTTCTTT
CDR3: CASSLVGAEAFF

V: TRBV28
J: TRBJ1-1
size: once
length: 17
D: -
DNA: TGTGCCAGCGGGGATTTTCGGGGGACAACATGGAACACTGAAGCTTTCTTT
CDR3: CASGDFRGTTWNTEAFF

V: TRBV5-4
J: TRBJ2-2
size: -
length: 14
D: -
DNA: TGTGCCAGCAGCTTGATCCCGAACACCGGGGAGCTGTTTTTT
CDR3: CASSLIPNTGELFF

V: TRBV4-2
J: TRBJ1-2
size: -
length: 15
D: -
DNA: TGTGCCAGCAGCCAAGGACCGGACAGTAACTATGGCTACACCTTC
CDR3: CASSQGPDSNYGYTF

V: TRBV18
J: TRBJ1-4
size: once
length: 14
D: -
DNA: TGTGCCAGCTCACCCCAAGGTGCGTCGGGACTACTGTTTTTT
CDR3: CASSPQGASGLLFF

V: TRBV9
J: TRBJ2-1
size: -
length: 14
D: -
DNA: TGTGCCAGCAGCGCAGGGTCGTCGAACAATGAGCAGTTCTTC
CDR3: CASSAGSSNNEQFF

V: TRBV11-2
J: TRBJ2-3
size: -
length: 16
D: TRBD1
DNA: TGTGCCAGCAGCTTCTCTACCGGGACAGGGACAGATACGCAGTATTTT
CDR3: CASSFSTGTGTDTQYF

V: TRBV7-8
J: TRBJ1-1
size: -
length: 15
D: -
DNA: TGTGCCACCAGACAAGGGGACCAGAGAAACACTGAAGCTTTCTTT
CDR3: CATRQGDQRNTEAFF

V: TRBV6-4
J: TRBJ2-7
size: -
length: 13
D: -
DNA: TGTGCCAGCAGTGACGGTAGAGGGAACGAGCAGTACTTC
CDR3: CASSDGRGNEQYF

V: TRBV28
J: TRBJ2-7
size: -
length: 14
D: -
DNA: TGTGCCAGCAGTTCCCGGACGCCCTCCTACGAGCAGTACTTC
CDR3: CASSSRTPSYEQYF

V: TRBV28
J: TRBJ2-5
size: -
length: 18
D: TRBD2
DNA: TGTGCCAGCAGTTTATGGTCCGGTGGAGCGGGGACCCAAGAGACCCAGTACTTC
CDR3: CASSLWSGGAGTQETQYF

V: TRBV9
J: TRBJ2-2
size: -
length: 17
D: TRBD1
DNA: TGTGCCAGCAGCGCACTAGGTGGGACAGGGACCACCGGGGAGCTGTTTTTT
CDR3: CASSALGGTGTTGELFF

V: TRBV7-8
J: TRBJ1-1
size: -
length: 16
D: -
DNA: TGTGCCAGCAGCTGGTCGGCAAAGCTAGGGAACACTGAAGCTTTCTTT
CDR3: CASSWSAKLGNTEAFF

V: TRBV10-2
J: TRBJ1-6
size: -
length: 17
D: TRBD1
DNA: TGCGCCAGCGTGGCCCCCATGCCAGGGGGATCTAGTTCACCCCTCCACTTT
CDR3: CASVAPMPGGSSSPLHF

V: TRBV2
J: TRBJ1-5
size: few
length: 13
D: -
DNA: TGTGCCAGCAGTGAGGACCTCGGCCAGCCCCAGCATTTT
CDR3: CASSEDLGQPQHF

V: TRBV5-4
J: TRBJ2-5
size: -
length: 13
D: -
DNA: TGTGCCAGCAGCCCACAGCTTCAAGAGACCCAGTACTTC
CDR3: CASSPQLQETQYF

V: TRBV10-3
J: TRBJ2-1
size: once
length: 15
D: TRBD2
DNA: TGTGCCATCAGACCTAGCGGGAGCTCCTACAATGAGCAGTTCTTC
CDR3: CAIRPSGSSYNEQFF

V: TRBV4-1
J: TRBJ1-1
size: once
length: 13
D: -
DNA: TGCGCCAGCAGCCCGGACCCGAACACTGAAGCTTTCTTT
CDR3: CASSPDPNTEAFF

V: TRBV5-6
J: TRBJ1-1
size: once
length: 15
D: TRBD1
DNA: TGTGCCAGCAGCTTTCAGGACAGGATGAACACTGAAGCTTTCTTT
CDR3: CASSFQDRMNTEAFF

V: TRBV6-9
J: TRBJ2-7
size: -
length: 14
D: TRBD1
DNA: TGTGCCAGCAGCCGACAGGGGCCCTCCTACGAGCAGTACTTC
CDR3: CASSRQGPSYEQYF

V: TRBV11-3
J: TRBJ2-7
size: -
length: 15
D: -
DNA: TGTGCCAGCAGCTTAGGATTGGGAGCTACCTACGAGCAGTACTTC
CDR3: CASSLGLGATYEQYF

V: TRBV18
J: TRBJ2-3
size: -
length: 14
D: -
DNA: TGTGCCAGCTCACCAGCTTATGGCACAGATACGCAGTATTTT
CDR3: CASSPAYGTDTQYF

V: TRBV5-8
J: TRBJ1-2
size: -
length: 13
D: -
DNA: TGTGCCAGCAGCTTGGGCCAGGGCGAAGGCTACACCTTC
CDR3: CASSLGQGEGYTF

V: TRBV6-1
J: TRBJ2-1
size: -
length: 15
D: -
DNA: TGTGCCAGCAGTGATTTGTTAGGAACTTCCAATGAGCAGTTCTTC
CDR3: CASSDLLGTSNEQFF

V: TRBV27
J: TRBJ2-1
size: -
length: 11
D: -
DNA: TGTGCCACCTACAGGGACGATGAGCAGTTCTTC
CDR3: CATYRDDEQFF

V: TRBV7-2
J: TRBJ2-3
size: -
length: 16
D: TRBD2
DNA: TGTGCCAGCAGCTTAGATAGCGGGAGCAGGACAGATACGCAGTATTTT
CDR3: CASSLDSGSRTDTQYF

V: TRBV2
J: TRBJ1-1
size: -
length: 13
D: -
DNA: TGTGCCACCTTAAAGGAGGGGAACACTGAAGCTTTCTTT
CDR3: CATLKEGNTEAFF

V: TRBV18
J: TRBJ2-2
size: -
length: 16
D: -
DNA: TGTGCCAGCTCACTCCTACCGATAGGGGACACCGGGGAGCTGTTTTTT
CDR3: CASSLLPIGDTGELFF

V: TRBV29-1
J: TRBJ1-2
size: -
length: 14
D: -
DNA: TGCAGCGTTGCCTTTTCTGAGCTAAACTATGGCTACACCTTC
CDR3: CSVAFSELNYGYTF

V: TRBV7-2
J: TRBJ2-5
size: -
length: 13
D: TRBD1
DNA: TGTGCCAGCAGCGCCGGACAGGGCGAGACCCAGTACTTC
CDR3: CASSAGQGETQYF

V: TRBV5-5
J: TRBJ2-3
size: -
length: 15
D: -
DNA: TGTGCCAGCAGCACTCTGGCTAGCAGCACAGATACGCAGTATTTT
CDR3: CASSTLASSTDTQYF

V: TRBV28
J: TRBJ2-2
size: -
length: 15
D: TRBD1
DNA: TGTGCCAGCAGGAAGGACAGGGTGGACACCGGGGAGCTGTTTTTT
CDR3: CASRKDRVDTGELFF

V: TRBV10-3
J: TRBJ1-1
size: -
length: 14
D: TRBD1
DNA: TGTGCCATCAGTTTGACAGGGGACGACACTGAAGCTTTCTTT
CDR3: CAISLTGDDTEAFF

V: TRBV2
J: TRBJ2-2
size: -
length: 15
D: TRBD2
DNA: TGTGCCAGCAGTGGAGACGGGAGGGCGACCGGGGAGCTGTTTTTT
CDR3: CASSGDGRATGELFF

V: TRBV7-6
J: TRBJ1-1
size: once
length: 14
D: TRBD1
DNA: TGTGCCAGCAGCCGACAGGGGGCGAACACTGAAGCTTTCTTT
CDR3: CASSRQGANTEAFF

V: TRBV11-2
J: TRBJ2-5
size: -
length: 11
D: -
DNA: TGTGCCAGCAGCAGGGAAGGGACCCAGTACTTC
CDR3: CASSREGTQYF